The rows below give T cell receptor beta chains drawn from one sample of a study of T-cell reconstitution after alpha-beta-depleted transplantation in children. TCRdb processed the PCR reads anew with MiXCR; each CDR3 protein has one entry. The sample holds about 490,000 distinct CDR3 sequences, roughly a tenth seen once. The specimen comprised PBMCs, sampled before TCRalphabeta/CD19-depleted stem cell transplant. These receptors all stem from a child aged 2 to 10 with inherited bone marrow failure, due to receive a stem cell transplant. Both conserved end residues are part of each CDR3. Each record gives: D gene, V gene, J gene, clone size, CDR3 protein, CDR3 DNA. A D gene is named only where the DNA matches it firmly. Part of the rows lack a size; the others show once, few, many or a class for expanded clones.

TRBD2	TRBV12-3/TRBV12-4	TRBJ2-1	.	CASSHLTSDHNEQFF	TGTGCCAGCAGCCATCTGACTAGCGACCACAATGAGCAGTTCTTC
TRBD2	TRBV3-1	TRBJ2-3	many	CASSAPGLAGEDTQYF	TGTGCCAGCAGCGCGCCGGGACTAGCGGGAGAAGATACGCAGTATTTT
.	TRBV27	TRBJ2-1	many	CASSPDPGAGNEQFF	TGTGCCAGCAGTCCCGACCCGGGCGCGGGGAATGAGCAGTTCTTC
.	TRBV29-1	TRBJ2-7	.	CSAGDPSYEQYF	TGCAGCGCAGGGGATCCCTCCTACGAGCAGTACTTC
TRBD2	TRBV20-1	TRBJ2-7	many	CSAGLAGGREQYF	TGCAGTGCCGGACTAGCGGGAGGGCGCGAGCAGTACTTC
TRBD1	TRBV27	TRBJ2-7	many	CASKGTGGYEQYF	TGTGCCAGCAAAGGAACAGGGGGCTACGAGCAGTACTTC
.	TRBV20-1	TRBJ2-7	many	CSAPTTRSEQYF	TGCAGTGCTCCGACTACACGGAGCGAGCAGTACTTC
TRBD2	TRBV9	TRBJ2-2	many	CASSVLGGAGELFF	TGTGCCAGCAGCGTATTGGGGGGGGCCGGGGAGCTGTTTTTT
.	TRBV30	TRBJ2-3	few	CAWSVGGSWTDTQYF	TGTGCCTGGAGTGTAGGTGGGAGTTGGACAGATACGCAGTATTTT
.	TRBV29-1	TRBJ1-1	many	CSVDGGTEAFF	TGCAGCGTTGACGGGGGGACTGAAGCTTTCTTT
.	TRBV19	TRBJ1-6	many	CASSFDGLDSPLHF	TGTGCCAGTAGTTTCGACGGACTGGATTCACCCCTCCACTTT
TRBD1	TRBV20-1	TRBJ1-5	many	CSARGTDINFNQPQHF	TGCAGTGCTAGGGGGACAGATATAAATTTCAATCAGCCCCAGCATTTT
TRBD1	TRBV27	TRBJ2-7	.	CANSPGQALYEQYF	TGTGCCAACAGTCCGGGACAGGCGCTCTACGAGCAGTACTTC
TRBD2	TRBV20-1	TRBJ2-1	.	CSASGGSWGTSGNEQFF	TGCAGTGCTAGTGGAGGATCTTGGGGCACTAGCGGCAATGAGCAGTTCTTC
.	TRBV5-5	TRBJ2-2	many	CASSPIDLRRGTGELFF	TGTGCCAGCAGCCCAATTGACCTTCGGCGGGGAACCGGGGAGCTGTTTTTT
.	TRBV29-1	TRBJ2-7	many	CSAEVRGDEQYF	TGCAGCGCCGAAGTCAGGGGTGATGAGCAGTACTTC
TRBD2	TRBV12-3/TRBV12-4	TRBJ2-1	few	CASRPGTSGIVKFSNEQFF	TGTGCCAGCAGGCCGGGGACTAGCGGGATCGTGAAGTTCTCTAATGAGCAGTTCTTC
.	TRBV4-2	TRBJ2-7	few	CASSQDRGTGGEQYF	TGTGCCAGCAGCCAAGATCGGGGGACCGGGGGCGAGCAGTACTTC
TRBD2	TRBV27	TRBJ2-7	many	CASSKLAGDPYEQYF	TGTGCCAGCAGCAAACTAGCGGGCGACCCCTACGAGCAGTACTTC
.	TRBV5-6	TRBJ2-3	many	CASSYDPRRSTDTQYF	TGTGCCAGCAGCTATGACCCCCGCCGAAGCACAGATACGCAGTATTTT
TRBD2	TRBV25-1	TRBJ2-3	many	CASSEGLADTQYF	TGTGCCAGCAGTGAAGGACTAGCAGATACGCAGTATTTT
TRBD2	TRBV12-3/TRBV12-4	TRBJ2-3	few	CASTLRLAGESTDTQYF	TGTGCCAGCACGCTGAGACTAGCGGGAGAATCAACAGATACGCAGTATTTT
TRBD2	TRBV4-2	TRBJ2-5	many	CASSQVGASGRAGETQYF	TGTGCCAGCAGCCAAGTGGGAGCTAGCGGGAGGGCCGGGGAGACCCAGTACTTC
.	TRBV20-1	TRBJ1-2	few	CSANSDRRHGYTF	TGCAGTGCTAATTCGGACAGACGGCATGGCTACACCTTC
TRBD1	TRBV29-1	TRBJ1-1	many	CSVPGQVNTEAFF	TGCAGCGTACCGGGACAGGTGAACACTGAAGCTTTCTTT
TRBD2	TRBV20-1	TRBJ2-5	few	CSARKGRAFQETQYF	TGCAGTGCTCGCAAGGGGAGGGCATTTCAAGAGACCCAGTACTTC
TRBD1	TRBV5-4	TRBJ2-7	few	CASSTSPQGGLYEQYF	TGTGCCAGCAGCACGAGCCCACAGGGGGGCCTTTACGAGCAGTACTTC
.	TRBV12-3/TRBV12-4	TRBJ2-1	many	CASSLWELGQFF	TGTGCCAGCAGTTTATGGGAGTTAGGGCAGTTCTTC
.	TRBV6-1	TRBJ2-1	many	CASSVAGGNEQFF	TGTGCCAGCTCCGTGGCAGGGGGGAATGAGCAGTTCTTC
.	TRBV7-6	TRBJ2-5	many	CASSLEWGRNQETQYF	TGTGCCAGCAGCTTAGAGTGGGGACGGAACCAAGAGACCCAGTACTTC
.	TRBV7-8	TRBJ1-2	few	CASSPQFPDGYTF	TGTGCCAGCAGCCCCCAGTTCCCTGACGGCTACACCTTC
.	TRBV10-3	TRBJ2-5	many	CAIGDRGQETQYF	TGTGCCATCGGGGACCGAGGTCAAGAGACCCAGTACTTC
.	TRBV7-2	TRBJ2-7	.	CASSEIQFFYEQYF	TGTGCCAGCAGCGAGATACAGTTCTTCTACGAGCAGTACTTC
TRBD1	TRBV27	TRBJ2-1	many	CASSLSIARGLGNEQFF	TGTGCCAGCAGTTTATCGATCGCCAGGGGGCTCGGCAATGAGCAGTTCTTC
.	TRBV4-3	TRBJ2-1	many	CASSQGAGTNEQFF	TGCGCCAGCAGCCAAGGAGCGGGTACCAATGAGCAGTTCTTC
.	TRBV18	TRBJ1-1	many	CASSSGNGVTEAFF	TGTGCCAGCTCGTCTGGGAATGGGGTCACTGAAGCTTTCTTT
.	TRBV4-3	TRBJ2-2	many	CASSHLRGTGELFF	TGCGCCAGCAGCCATCTCCGGGGGACCGGGGAGCTGTTTTTT
.	TRBV6-5	TRBJ2-5	many	CASSYFGVQETQYF	TGTGCCAGCAGTTACTTCGGGGTTCAAGAGACCCAGTACTTC
TRBD1	TRBV29-1	TRBJ1-1	many	CSVRQGANTEAFF	TGCAGCGTCCGACAGGGAGCGAACACTGAAGCTTTCTTT
TRBD2	TRBV5-4	TRBJ2-3	.	CASTTNYGTRNTDTQYF	TGTGCCAGCACCACCAACTACGGGACTAGGAACACAGATACGCAGTATTTT
.	TRBV2	TRBJ1-2	.	CASSLRPDYGYTF	TGTGCCAGCTCCTTGCGCCCCGACTATGGCTACACCTTC
.	TRBV4-2	TRBJ2-1	many	CASSQSRGVGNEQFF	TGTGCCAGCAGCCAATCCCGAGGGGTCGGGAATGAGCAGTTCTTC
TRBD1	TRBV9	TRBJ2-3	many	CASSVATGSTGTGKTDTQYF	TGTGCCAGCAGCGTAGCTACGGGATCTACCGGGACAGGGAAAACAGATACGCAGTATTTT
TRBD1	TRBV12-3/TRBV12-4	TRBJ1-6	.	CASSMTGHNSPLHF	TGTGCCAGCAGTATGACAGGGCATAATTCACCCCTCCACTTT
.	TRBV10-3	TRBJ2-3	many	CAISEIEASSSLGTQYF	TGTGCCATCAGTGAAATCGAAGCTAGCTCGTCGTTGGGTACGCAGTATTTT
.	TRBV11-2	TRBJ2-1	many	CASSTGFIYNEQFF	TGTGCCAGCAGTACCGGGTTTATATACAATGAGCAGTTCTTC
.	TRBV7-9	TRBJ2-7	many	CASSFGSEQYF	TGTGCCAGCAGCTTCGGATCCGAGCAGTACTTC
.	TRBV7-2	TRBJ1-2	many	CASSPGTEGTYTF	TGTGCCAGCAGCCCTGGTACAGAAGGTACCTACACCTTC
TRBD2	TRBV4-3	TRBJ2-7	many	CASSQGAGVVSYEQYF	TGCGCCAGCAGCCAAGGGGCGGGAGTGGTTTCCTACGAGCAGTACTTC
.	TRBV5-1	TRBJ2-2	many	CASSLGGANTGELFF	TGTGCCAGCAGCTTGGGGGGCGCGAACACCGGGGAGCTGTTTTTT
.	TRBV6-5	TRBJ2-1	many	CASSYSEGAGNEQFF	TGTGCCAGCAGTTACTCGGAGGGAGCCGGGAATGAGCAGTTCTTC
TRBD2	TRBV20-1	TRBJ2-1	.	CSASDSGDSSYNEQFF	TGCAGTGCTAGTGATAGCGGGGATAGCTCCTACAATGAGCAGTTCTTC